This T cell receptor beta chain comes out of a study of CD8 T cells in Susac syndrome. Study observations and caveats: CD8+ clones in Susac expanded most in TEMRA cells and active patients. Within total CD8+ repertoires, around 15 Susac-specific public clones were found, and within CD8+ TEMRA repertoires, 4 or 5.

The germline CDR1 and CDR2 sequences are MNHEY and SVGAGI. V was shortened by 0 bases and J by 0 bases, with 5 bases between the two germline ends. This CDR3 region has 15 residues. As regards this clonotype: Its antigen remains unidentified.

Reverse transcription of about 0.45 to 1 ug RNA was performed with random hexamers. Via MiXCR, TCRdb re-called the immunoSEQ multiplex PCR reads, giving one row per CDR3 protein. The sample includes roughly 110,000 distinct CDR3 sequences, roughly 94% of them seen just once. This TCR derives from a human donor with Susac syndrome. Sequences were obtained from CD8+ T cells from PBMCs. The chain couples TRBV6-5 to TRBJ2-2; D is unclear. The CDR3 bases are TGTGCCAGCAGTTACTCGAACACGAACACCGGGGAGCTGTTTTTT. Protein: CASSYSNTNTGELFF.